The clone carrying this T cell receptor (beta chain) was counted only a few times. Germline V gives CDR1 LGHNA, CDR2 YNFKEQ. V shed 0 bases and J shed 7 bases, with 10 bases lying between them. The CDR3 runs to 13 residues. The data originate from a study of T-cell reconstitution after alpha-beta-depleted transplantation in children. Molecular barcoding with unique molecular identifiers was used for the TCRbeta library. Via MiXCR, TCRdb re-called the PCR reads, giving one row per CDR3 protein. This table has about 360,000 distinct CDR3 sequences, more than 10% appearing once. Sequenced material: PBMCs, taken from the stem cell graft. The TCR originated in a human donor who donated a stem cell graft to a child with Fanconi anemia. V usage is TRBV4-2 and J usage is TRBJ2-7; D possibly matches TRBD1 or TRBD2 (5 bases each). The CDR3 DNA is TGTGCCAGCAGCCAAGATAGGGGACGGGAGCAGTACTTC. Protein: CASSQDRGREQYF.